The 4 T cell receptor beta chains below all came from one sample that was sequenced in a study of hypomethylating agent response in myelodysplastic syndrome. Only in-frame clones appear in the TCRdb table, and some are missing; sequencing was by immunoSEQ multiplex PCR. Of 4,500 to 7,000 clones in the sample, over 80% were seen once. Sequenced here: bone marrow, sampled before or after starting hypomethylating agent treatment for myelodysplastic syndrome (not recorded which). All receptors come from a human donor with myelodysplastic syndrome.

The rearrangement links TRBV27 to TRBJ2-1; D may correspond to TRBD1 or TRBD2 (5 bases each). V dropped 5 bases and J dropped 1 base, with 15 bases sitting between them. This CDR3 contains 16 residues. CDR1 is MNHEY, CDR2 SMNVEV, per germline (reference sequence). The CDR3 here is CASSALGTASYNEQFF. CDR3 nucleotides: TGTGCCAGCAGTGCCCTAGGGACCGCTTCCTACAATGAGCAGTTCTTC.

V and J are TRBV6-5 and TRBJ2-5; D may be TRBD1 (5 bases). The DNA end is more similar to TRBJ2-7, so the J call may be wrong. Per germline, CDR1 MNHEY and CDR2 SVGAGI. The CDR3 is 14 amino acids. The CDR3 here is CASSYGTGNYEQYF. DNA of the CDR3: TGTGCCAGCAGTTACGGTACAGGAAACTACGAGCAGTACTTC.

The chain couples TRBV28 to TRBJ1-2, with 7 bases that match TRBD1. V lost 7 bases to trimming and J lost 7 bases; unmatched junction nucleotides: 12. Germline V gene data show CDR1 as MDHEN and CDR2 as SYDVKM. The CDR3 loop spans 14 amino acids. The chain's CDR3 is CASNLGRGLGGYTF. The CDR3 DNA follows: TGTGCCAGCAACCTTGGTAGGGGGCTAGGTGGCTACACCTTC.

The J gene is TRBJ2-1, the V gene TRBV2, with D perhaps TRBD1 (6 bases). Trimming stripped 2 bases from V and 0 bases from J, with 11 bases between. The germline V gene has CDR1 SNHLY and CDR2 FYNNEI. This CDR3 is 16 amino acids long. DNA for the CDR3: TGTGCCAGCAGTGAATCGGCAGGGGTCTCCTACAATGAGCAGTTCTTC. Protein product: CASSESAGVSYNEQFF. Full variable domain (remainder filled in from reference TRBV2 and TRBJ2-1): EPEVTQTPSHQVTQMGQEVILRCVPISNHLYFYWYRQILGQKVEFLVSFYNNEISEKSEIFDDQFSVERPDGSNFTLKIRSTKLEDSAMYFCASSESAGVSYNEQFFGPGTRLTVL.